The rows below give T cell receptor beta chains drawn from one sample of a study of blood T cell repertoires in COVID-19. The data were produced by immunoSEQ multiplex PCR, yet TCRdb's version contains in-frame clones alone and is incomplete. The profile covers over 250,000 clones, with about 89% appearing a single time and 2% to 3% taken by the ten largest. The sample comprised peripheral blood. These receptors originate from a woman aged 45-65 years with acute or convalescent COVID-19. Both conserved end residues are part of each CDR3. Each record gives: D gene, J gene, V gene, clone size, CDR3 protein, CDR3 DNA. A D gene is named only where the DNA matches it firmly. Clone size is given for some rows only: seen once, a few or many times, or a class if the clone is expanded.

TRBD1,TRBJ2-7,TRBV24-1,.,CATSDPDRAYEQYF,TGTGCCACCAGTGATCCAGACAGGGCCTACGAGCAGTACTTC
.,TRBJ2-1,TRBV5-1,.,CASSPGRPSEEQFF,TGCGCCAGCAGCCCGGGTCGGCCCTCCGAAGAGCAGTTCTTC
TRBD1,TRBJ2-1,TRBV27,.,CASSLARGLESNNEQFF,TGTGCCAGCAGTTTAGCCAGGGGGCTTGAGTCAAACAATGAGCAGTTCTTC
TRBD1,TRBJ1-4,TRBV7-2,.,CASSPQTGNPEKLFF,TGTGCCAGCAGCCCACAGACAGGGAATCCAGAAAAACTGTTTTTT
TRBD1,TRBJ1-5,TRBV6-5,.,CASRPDRASNQPQHF,TGTGCCAGCAGACCCGACAGGGCGAGCAATCAGCCCCAGCATTTT
.,TRBJ1-2,TRBV19,.,CASSIWTEVDAYTF,TGTGCCAGTAGTATATGGACAGAAGTAGATGCCTACACCTTC
TRBD1,TRBJ1-1,TRBV2,.,CASRPGQGVVTEAFF,TGTGCCAGTAGGCCGGGACAGGGAGTGGTCACTGAAGCTTTCTTT
TRBD1,TRBJ1-3,TRBV5-5,.,CASSLAWTGTSGNTIYF,TGTGCCAGCAGCTTGGCCTGGACAGGGACATCTGGAAACACCATATATTTT
.,TRBJ1-2,TRBV12-3/TRBV12-4,.,CASSLSSYGYTF,TGTGCCAGCAGTTTATCTAGTTATGGCTACACCTTC
.,TRBJ2-7,TRBV27,.,CASSPPTGSHEQYF,TGTGCCAGCAGTCCGCCGACGGGGAGTCACGAGCAGTACTTC
.,TRBJ1-2,TRBV12-3/TRBV12-4,.,CASSRQSKAGYIF,TGTGCCAGCAGCCGACAGTCTAAGGCTGGCTACATCTTC
.,TRBJ2-7,TRBV27,.,CASSSRGGHEQYF,TGTGCCAGCAGTTCCAGAGGGGGACACGAGCAGTACTTC
.,TRBJ2-3,TRBV28,.,CASSFGDTQYF,TGTGCCAGCAGTTTCGGGGATACGCAGTATTTT
.,TRBJ1-1,TRBV27,.,CASSKGRGENTEAFF,TGTGCCAGCAGTAAAGGTAGAGGTGAGAACACTGAAGCTTTCTTT
.,TRBJ2-1,TRBV28,.,CASSLSGSSYNEQFF,TGTGCCAGCAGTTTATCGGGGAGCTCCTACAATGAACAGTTCTTC
.,TRBJ1-2,TRBV10-3,.,CAISESGAPYGYTF,TGTGCCATCAGTGAGTCGGGGGCTCCCTATGGCTACACCTTC
TRBD1,TRBJ2-3,TRBV18,.,CASSPPTGQGTYTQYF,TGTGCCAGCTCACCACCCACCGGACAGGGGACATATACGCAGTATTTT
.,TRBJ1-2,TRBV10-2,.,CASSPGDRYGYTF,TGCGCCAGCAGTCCAGGGGATAGGTATGGCTACACCTTC
.,TRBJ1-5,TRBV27,once,CASSFLGGNQPQHF,TGTGCCAGCAGTTTCCTAGGGGGCAATCAGCCCCAGCATTTT
TRBD2,TRBJ2-1,TRBV27,.,CASSFGGLAGGDEQFF,TGTGCCAGCAGTTTTGGGGGACTAGCGGGAGGCGATGAGCAGTTCTTC
TRBD1,TRBJ1-4,TRBV30,.,CAWSGQGIRIEKLFF,TGTGCCTGGAGTGGACAGGGGATTAGGATTGAAAAACTGTTTTTT
.,TRBJ1-5,TRBV9,few,CASSAGINQPQHF,TGTGCCAGCAGCGCAGGGATCAATCAGCCCCAGCATTTT
.,TRBJ1-1,TRBV9,.,CASSVDLGEAVNTEAFF,TGTGCCAGCAGCGTAGATTTGGGGGAGGCGGTGAACACTGAAGCTTTCTTT
TRBD1,TRBJ2-7,TRBV4-3,.,CASSPWTGINEQYF,TGCGCCAGCAGCCCTTGGACAGGGATCAACGAGCAGTACTTC
.,TRBJ2-5,TRBV10-2,.,CASSDRVRVGETQYF,TGCGCCAGCAGTGACAGGGTTAGGGTAGGAGAGACCCAGTACTTC
.,TRBJ1-4,TRBV28,.,CASGWDTGNEKLFF,TGTGCCAGTGGGTGGGACACCGGTAATGAAAAACTGTTTTTT
.,TRBJ1-2,TRBV7-2,.,CASSLVREYGYTF,TGTGCCAGCAGCTTAGTGCGGGAATATGGCTACACCTTC
.,TRBJ1-2,TRBV18,.,CASSPPYGEEGRGYTF,TGTGCCAGCTCACCTCCTTATGGGGAGGAGGGACGTGGCTACACCTTC
TRBD2,TRBJ2-3,TRBV7-2,.,CASRPPGLAGGRADTQYF,TGTGCCAGCAGACCTCCGGGACTAGCGGGAGGTCGCGCAGATACGCAGTATTTT
TRBD2,TRBJ2-7,TRBV18,.,CASSPGTSIYEQYF,TGTGCCAGCTCACCCGGGACTAGTATCTACGAGCAGTACTTC
TRBD1,TRBJ1-2,TRBV27,once,CASSLQGDPNYGYTF,TGTGCCAGCAGTCTCCAGGGGGACCCTAACTATGGCTACACCTTC
.,TRBJ1-3,TRBV4-1,.,CASSQAGPSGNTIYF,TGCGCCAGCAGCCAAGCAGGGCCCTCTGGAAACACCATATATTTT
.,TRBJ2-7,TRBV7-8,.,CASSFGPEGQYF,TGTGCCAGCAGCTTCGGGCCAGAGGGGCAGTACTTC
TRBD1,TRBJ1-2,TRBV9,.,CASSQNPGTGGKYGYTF,TGTGCCAGCAGCCAAAATCCAGGGACAGGGGGCAAGTATGGCTACACCTTC